These 30 T cell receptor beta chains originate from one sample sequenced in a study of OX40 agonist ivuxolimab in advanced cancers. The protocol was immunoSEQ multiplex PCR, while the TCRdb copy is restricted to in-frame clones and leaves out a portion. The sample carries more than 80,000 clones, about 92% recorded once. Sequencing was performed on CD4+ or CD8+ T cells sorted from blood, taken in a trial of the OX40 agonist ivuxolimab. The source of these receptors is an adult with an advanced solid tumor such as melanoma, head and neck, liver or kidney cancer.

This clone was detected once. J is TRBJ2-1 and V is TRBV5-8, with D uncertain. Germline V gene lookup returns CDR1 SGHTS and CDR2 YDEGEE. CDR3 length equals 11 residues. V lost 2 bases, J lost 6 bases, and 3 bases lay in between. CDR3 amino acids: CASSFFNEQFF. The CDR3 DNA follows: TGTGCCAGCAGCTTCTTCAATGAGCAGTTCTTC.

The chain joins TRBV6-1 to TRBJ2-6; D gene unclear. V was trimmed by 7 bases and J by 3 bases, leaving 13 bases between them. The germline V gene encodes CDR1 MNHNS and CDR2 SASEGT. This CDR3 is 15 amino acids long. CDR3 in amino acids: CASIFAGGGANVLTF. The CDR3 DNA follows: TGTGCCAGCATATTCGCAGGTGGTGGGGCCAACGTCCTGACTTTC.

This clone was recorded only once. The CDR3 sequence: CASRQPVKYEQYF. CDR3 DNA sequence: TGTGCCAGCAGACAGCCAGTCAAGTACGAGCAGTACTTC. J is TRBJ2-7 and V is TRBV28; the D is unclear. The V end lost 6 bases, the J end lost 4 bases, and 13 bases lay between the germline ends. The CDR3 is 13 amino acids. The germline CDR1 and CDR2 sequences are MDHEN and SYDVKM.

The rearrangement joins TRBV16 to TRBJ1-5; D call uncertain. Trimming took off 4 bases at V and 6 bases at J, with 16 bases between the two ends. The CDR3 spans 15 residues. Germline values: CDR1 KGHSY, CDR2 FQNENV. The CDR3 protein is CASSRLDLGSQPQHF. CDR3 nucleotide sequence: TGTGCCAGCAGCCGATTAGATTTGGGTTCTCAGCCCCAGCATTTT.

The rearrangement uses TRBV11-3 and TRBJ1-2; D gene uncertain. V was trimmed by 1 base and J by 8 bases, leaving 8 bases between them. Germline CDR1 SGHNT, CDR2 YENEEA. The CDR3 sequence is 12 residues long. For the CDR3, the DNA is TGTGCCAGCAGCTTAGGCGGAGAGGGCTACACCTTC. Residues: CASSLGGEGYTF. The full variable domain, rest sourced from reference TRBV11-3 and TRBJ1-2, is EAGVVQSPRYKIIEKKQPVAFWCNPISGHNTLYWYLQNLGQGPELLIRYENEEAVDDSQLPKDRFSAERLKGVDSTLKIQPAELGDSAVYLCASSLGGEGYTFGSGTRLTVV.

The chain carries TRBV4-1 and TRBJ1-1; D is undetermined. CDR3 size: 16 residues. The germline CDR1 and CDR2 sequences are MGHRA and YSYEKL. The ends were cut back, 0 bases at V and 0 bases at J, with 11 bases in the middle. This CDR3 is CASSQDDRALNTEAFF. CDR3 sequence (DNA): TGCGCCAGCAGCCAAGACGACCGGGCGCTGAACACTGAAGCTTTCTTT.

This sequence joins TRBV6-6 and TRBJ2-7; a possible D gene is TRBD1 (5 bases). V lost 6 bases to trimming and J lost 1 base, with 7 bases between them. This CDR3 contains 12 residues. The germline gives CDR1 MNHNY, CDR2 SVGAGI (reference sequence). The CDR3 sequence: CASRDSSYEQYV. The CDR3 nucleotides read TGTGCCAGCAGAGACAGTTCCTACGAGCAGTACGTC.

The chain joins TRBV5-4 to TRBJ1-4; no definite D call. Germline V gives CDR1 SGHNT, CDR2 YYREEE (reference sequence). CDR3 size: 14 residues. V was cut by 3 bases and J by 7 bases, with 13 bases left in between. The CDR3 DNA follows: TGTGCCAGCAGCTCCCAGGTTCCCCCTGAAAAACTGTTTTTT. It specifies CASSSQVPPEKLFF. Variable domain in full (rest from reference TRBV5-4 and TRBJ1-4): ETGVTQSPTHLIKTRGQQVTLRCSSQSGHNTVSWYQQALGQGPQFIFQYYREEENGRGNFPPRFSGLQFPNYSSELNVNALELDDSALYLCASSSQVPPEKLFFGSGTQLSVL.

This rearrangement joins TRBV9 to TRBJ2-1, with 9 bases matching TRBD2. Germline assignment: CDR1 SGDLS and CDR2 YYNGEE. The CDR3 has 15 amino acids. V dropped 0 bases and J dropped 2; count of bases not matched to a gene: 0. In nucleotides, the CDR3 is TGTGCCAGCAGCGTAGGACTAGCGGCCTACAATGAGCAGTTCTTC. It yields the protein CASSVGLAAYNEQFF.

V and J are TRBV27 and TRBJ2-3; TRBD1 matches at 10 bases. Germline V gives CDR1 MNHEY, CDR2 SMNVEV (reference sequence). The V gene end was trimmed by 3 bases and the J gene end by 3 bases; junction bases not matched to a gene: 9. The CDR3 has 17 amino acids. The CDR3 DNA reads as TGTGCCAGCAGTTTCCCCACTGGACAGGGGGGAACAGATACGCAGTATTTT. Protein: CASSFPTGQGGTDTQYF.

About this clone: Its ends do not fully match the called genes, so a read error is possible. The V call is TRBV5-3, the J call TRBJ2-5; 8 bases agree with TRBD2. TRBV5-3 is designated an ORF whose function remains uncertain. CDR3 length: 15 residues. The CDR3 loop is CASSSRAGGKETQYF. The CDR3 DNA reads as TGTGCCAGCAGCTCCAGGGCGGGGGGTAAAGAGACCCAGTACTTC.

V and J are TRBV6-1 and TRBJ2-3, with 10 bases that match TRBD2. The CDR3 is made up of 15 amino acids. CDR1 and CDR2 (germline): MNHNS, SASEGT. Trimming at V came to 6 bases and at J to 5 bases, leaving 8 bases not matched to a gene. The CDR3 DNA is TGTGCCAGCAGGAACCTAGCGGGAGTGGGAGATACGCAGTATTTT. Translation: CASRNLAGVGDTQYF.

V gene TRBV28 combines with J gene TRBJ2-5; D perhaps matches TRBD2 (5 bases). The CDR3 consists of 12 residues. Germline V gene data show CDR1 as MDHEN and CDR2 as SYDVKM. The germline V and J ends were trimmed by 6 bases and 5 bases, with 10 bases remaining between them. The CDR3 DNA follows: TGTGCCAGCAGGCTACTAGGGGAGACCCAGTACTTC. Residues: CASRLLGETQYF. Looking up the rest from reference TRBV28 and TRBJ2-5 gives the full variable domain: DVKVTQSSRYLVKRTGEKVFLECVQDMDHENMFWYRQDPGLGLRLIYFSYDVKMKEKGDIPEGYSVSREKKERFSLILESASTNQTSMYLCASRLLGETQYFGPGTRLLVL.

The chain employs TRBV11-2 and TRBJ2-4; no clear D. The germline gives CDR1 SGHAT, CDR2 FQNNGV. V shed 5 bases and J shed 2 bases, with 16 bases lying between them. This CDR3 is built from 16 residues. The CDR3 loop reads CASSALSGRPKNIQYF. In DNA form, the CDR3 reads TGTGCCAGCAGCGCATTATCTGGACGCCCCAAAAACATTCAGTACTTC.

The chain links TRBV7-2 to TRBJ1-2; no definite D call. CDR1 is SGHTA and CDR2 is FQGNSA in the germline V gene. The V and J ends lost 1 base and 4 bases respectively, with 4 bases between them. This CDR3 contains 12 residues. The CDR3 loop reads CASSLGSYGYTF. CDR3 sequence (DNA): TGTGCCAGCAGCTTAGGTTCCTATGGCTACACCTTC.

The chain joins TRBV7-3 to TRBJ1-2, with unresolved D. From germline, CDR1 is SGHTA and CDR2 FQGTGA. The CDR3 loop spans 14 amino acids. Trimming removed 0 bases at V and 10 bases at J, with 15 bases between. CDR3 sequence reads: CASSLTPGLEDYTF. The DNA for the CDR3 is TGTGCCAGCAGCTTAACGCCCGGATTAGAGGACTACACCTTC.

The V and J genes are TRBV7-2 and TRBJ2-3; no reliable D call. Germline V lookup: CDR1 SGHTA, CDR2 FQGNSA. The V gene lost 6 bases and the J gene lost 0 bases, with 10 bases spanning the gap. CDR3 length equals 14 residues. DNA for the CDR3: TGTGCCAGCAGACCCGACCCTAGCACAGATACGCAGTATTTT. Its translation is CASRPDPSTDTQYF.

The rearrangement links TRBV6-5 to TRBJ2-1, with D uncertain. Germline V gives CDR1 MNHEY, CDR2 SVGAGI. This CDR3 comprises 13 residues. Trimming removed 5 bases at V and 6 bases at J, with 11 bases between. The CDR3 DNA reads TGTGCCAGCAGTGGCGCTATGTCCAATGAGCAGTTCTTC. It specifies CASSGAMSNEQFF.

The chain uses TRBV7-3 and TRBJ2-3, with D uncertain. Germline V gives CDR1 SGHTA, CDR2 FQGTGA. This CDR3 spans 12 amino acids. Trimming took off 4 bases at V and 4 bases at J, with 6 bases between the two ends. In DNA, the CDR3 is TGTGCCAGCAGCTCGGGCCCAGATACGCAGTATTTT. Protein sequence: CASSSGPDTQYF.

The chain has TRBV29-1 and TRBJ1-5; the D gene is possibly TRBD1 (6 bases). The V gene's germline CDR1 is SQVTM and CDR2 ANQGSEA. CDR3 length equals 13 residues. Trimming took 4 bases from V and 3 from J, leaving 10 bases between them. The CDR3 protein is CSVGGGYNQPQHF. The DNA of the CDR3 is TGCAGCGTTGGAGGGGGGTACAATCAGCCCCAGCATTTT.

J is TRBJ1-1 and V is TRBV5-4, with D unclear. V shed 4 bases and J shed 1 base, with 14 bases lying between them. Germline V gives CDR1 SGHNT, CDR2 YYREEE (reference sequence). This CDR3 has 15 residues. CDR3 region: CASSPPWVANTEAFF. The CDR3 nucleotides read TGTGCCAGCAGCCCTCCGTGGGTCGCGAACACTGAAGCTTTCTTT. Full variable domain (remainder filled in from reference TRBV5-4 and TRBJ1-1): ETGVTQSPTHLIKTRGQQVTLRCSSQSGHNTVSWYQQALGQGPQFIFQYYREEENGRGNFPPRFSGLQFPNYSSELNVNALELDDSALYLCASSPPWVANTEAFFGQGTRLTVV.

In DNA, the CDR3 is TGCGCCAGCAGCAGGACAGGGTTAGACACCATATATTTT. It encodes CASSRTGLDTIYF. The chain couples TRBV5-1 to TRBJ1-3, with TRBD1 matching over 8 bases. V gave up 4 bases and J gave up 8 bases; unmatched junction bases: 5. Germline assignment: CDR1 SGHRS and CDR2 YFSETQ. This CDR3 is built from 13 residues.

The chain has TRBV30 and TRBJ1-1, with a weak D call TRBD1 (6 bases). The V end lost 5 bases, the J end lost 1 base, and 20 bases lay between the germline ends. Per the germline V gene, CDR1 is GTSNPN and CDR2 is SVGIG (reference sequence). The CDR3 is 16 amino acids. CDR3 in amino acids: CAWGGQGWNSNTEAFF. CDR3 bases: TGTGCCTGGGGGGGGCAGGGTTGGAATTCGAACACTGAAGCTTTCTTT.

The chain recombines TRBV25-1 with TRBJ1-3; D gene uncertain. The germline gives CDR1 MGHDK, CDR2 SYGVNS. The germline V and J ends were trimmed by 7 bases and 2 bases, with 9 bases remaining between them. This CDR3 spans 13 amino acids. In DNA, the CDR3 is TGTGCCAGCACGTATGGTGCTGGAAACACCATATATTTT. Translation gives CASTYGAGNTIYF.

J is TRBJ2-3 and V is TRBV6-6; D gene unclear. V gave up 5 bases and J gave up 5 bases, with 8 bases separating them. Looked up from germline, CDR1 is MNHNY and CDR2 is SVGAGI (reference sequence). The CDR3 sequence is 12 residues long. The CDR3 loop is CASSPMEDTQYF. The CDR3 nucleotides are TGTGCCAGCAGTCCAATGGAAGATACGCAGTATTTT.

The chain uses TRBV19 and TRBJ1-1; D may be TRBD1 (5 bases). Germline V gene data show CDR1 as LNHDA and CDR2 as SQIVND (reference sequence). Trimming pared 8 bases from V and 2 bases from J, leaving 21 bases between. The CDR3 totals 16 residues. This chain's CDR3 is CASSGYGAQFNTEAFF. For the CDR3, the DNA is TGTGCCAGTTCTGGGTACGGGGCACAATTTAACACTGAAGCTTTCTTT.

This clone has more than one count but fewer than ten. The genes are TRBV28 and TRBJ2-1, with D perhaps TRBD1 or TRBD2 (5 bases each). The CDR3 length is 13 residues. Looked up from germline, CDR1 is MDHEN and CDR2 is SYDVKM. The V and J ends lost 5 bases and 7 bases respectively, with 12 bases between them. The CDR3 DNA follows: TGTGCCAGCAGTCCCCCCTGGGGGAATGAGCAGTTCTTC. The encoded protein is CASSPPWGNEQFF.

This clone was counted once. The chain carries TRBV19 and TRBJ1-5, with a tentative D call TRBD1 (5 bases). CDR1 is LNHDA and CDR2 is SQIVND in the germline V gene (reference sequence). Trimming stripped 2 bases from V and 4 bases from J, with 9 bases between. The CDR3 is 14 amino acids. The CDR3 protein is CASSIRGGNQPQHF. The CDR3 DNA reads as TGTGCCAGTAGTATACGGGGGGGGAATCAGCCCCAGCATTTT.

The chain has TRBV4-1 and TRBJ2-7; TRBD1 aligns across 7 bases. There are 14 residues in the CDR3. From germline, CDR1 is MGHRA and CDR2 YSYEKL. Germline trimming cut 6 bases from V and 1 base from J; bases unmatched to any gene: 6. This CDR3 is CASRPRDRSYEQYF. The CDR3 DNA follows: TGCGCCAGCAGGCCTCGGGACAGATCCTACGAGCAGTACTTC.

This chain connects TRBV9 to TRBJ2-5, with 9 positions matching TRBD2. Per the germline V gene, CDR1 is SGDLS and CDR2 is YYNGEE. The CDR3 covers 15 residues. J was trimmed by 5 bases and V by 3 bases; bases with no gene match: 8. The DNA of the CDR3 is TGTGCCAGCAGCGGAAGCGGGGGGTTGAGGGAGACCCAGTACTTC. Encoded protein: CASSGSGGLRETQYF.